These T cell receptor beta chains were read from a single sample in a study of blood T cell repertoires in COVID-19. The method was immunoSEQ multiplex PCR; TCRdb's version includes in-frame clones alone and lacks a portion of them. The sample has fewer than 250,000 clones; around 85% are singletons. Sequenced material: PBMCs or T cells enriched from blood (not recorded which). The receptors originated from a woman aged 40 to 55 with acute COVID-19. CDR3s include the opening cysteine and the closing phenylalanine or tryptophan. D genes are given only for firm matches. Clone size is not always given. Where it is, it says once, few, many or a class for expanded clones.

V: TRBV27; size: -; J: TRBJ1-5; D: TRBD1; DNA: TGTGCCAGCAGTTCCCGCTACCGGGACAGGGGAAGCAATCAGCCCCAGCATTTT; CDR3: CASSSRYRDRGSNQPQHF
V: TRBV7-9; size: once; J: TRBJ2-5; D: -; DNA: TGTGCCAGCAGCCTGACCGGCTGGGCAGAGACCCAGTACTTC; CDR3: CASSLTGWAETQYF
V: TRBV29-1; size: -; J: TRBJ2-5; D: TRBD1; DNA: TGCAGCGTGCGGGACAGGGGGCTCCAAGAGACCCAGTACTTC; CDR3: CSVRDRGLQETQYF
V: TRBV29-1; size: -; J: TRBJ2-7; D: TRBD1; DNA: TGCAGCGTTTCGCCCGGGGACAGGGTTGGGGCCTACGAGCAGTACTTC; CDR3: CSVSPGDRVGAYEQYF
V: TRBV24-1; size: -; J: TRBJ1-1; D: -; DNA: TGTGCCACCAGTGATAGTAGAGAGGGTGGCACTGAAGCTTTCTTT; CDR3: CATSDSREGGTEAFF
V: TRBV27; size: -; J: TRBJ1-1; D: -; DNA: TGTGCCAGCAGTTTCGGTGCCTACACTGAAGCTTTCTTT; CDR3: CASSFGAYTEAFF
V: TRBV19; size: -; J: TRBJ2-7; D: -; DNA: TGTGCCAGTAGTATTACAGTCAACCGCTACGAGCAGTACTTC; CDR3: CASSITVNRYEQYF
V: TRBV5-1; size: -; J: TRBJ2-5; D: TRBD1; DNA: TGCGCCAGCAGCTCTAGGGGGCGGGAAGAGACCCAGTACTTC; CDR3: CASSSRGREETQYF
V: TRBV18; size: -; J: TRBJ2-5; D: TRBD1; DNA: TGTGCCAGCTCGCTTACATCACAGGGGTTGAAGACCCAGTACTTC; CDR3: CASSLTSQGLKTQYF
V: TRBV11-2; size: -; J: TRBJ2-1; D: TRBD2; DNA: TGTGCCAGTAGACTAGCAGGCGAGCAGTTCTTC; CDR3: CASRLAGEQFF
V: TRBV29-1; size: -; J: TRBJ2-5; D: -; DNA: TGCAGCGTTGAAGGGGGGGGCTCCCCGGGCGTAGAGACCCAGTACTTC; CDR3: CSVEGGGSPGVETQYF
V: TRBV18; size: -; J: TRBJ1-1; D: -; DNA: TGTGCCAGCTCACCAGGCCTTGGCACTGAAGCTTTCTTT; CDR3: CASSPGLGTEAFF
V: TRBV28; size: -; J: TRBJ1-2; D: -; DNA: TGTGCCAGCAGTTTAACACACCCGCCGGGCTACACCTTC; CDR3: CASSLTHPPGYTF
V: TRBV7-9; size: -; J: TRBJ1-4; D: TRBD1; DNA: TGTGCCAGCAGCCGGGACAGGGGATATGAAAAACTGTTTTTT; CDR3: CASSRDRGYEKLFF
V: TRBV3-1/TRBV3-2; size: -; J: TRBJ1-1; D: -; DNA: TGTGCCAGCAGCCAAGGAACAGGTGGGTGGGACACTGAAGCTTTCTTT; CDR3: CASSQGTGGWDTEAFF
V: TRBV18; size: -; J: TRBJ1-2; D: -; DNA: TGTGCCAGCTCACCAGGAAGAGGGATCTATGGCTACACCTTC; CDR3: CASSPGRGIYGYTF
V: TRBV19; size: -; J: TRBJ1-2; D: TRBD1; DNA: TGTGCCAGTAGGTTGAGGACAGGGTCGGGCTATGGCTACACCTTC; CDR3: CASRLRTGSGYGYTF
V: TRBV4-2; size: -; J: TRBJ2-3; D: TRBD2; DNA: TGTGCCAGCAGCCGTGGACTAGCGGGAGTAGATACGCAGTATTTT; CDR3: CASSRGLAGVDTQYF
V: TRBV7-2; size: -; J: TRBJ1-5; D: -; DNA: TGTGCCAGCAGCTTAGAACTCGGGCAGCCCCAGCATTTT; CDR3: CASSLELGQPQHF
V: TRBV5-1; size: -; J: TRBJ2-2; D: -; DNA: TGCGCCAGCAGCCTGGACGTCGGGGGCACCGGGGAGCTGTTTTTT; CDR3: CASSLDVGGTGELFF
V: TRBV12-3/TRBV12-4; size: -; J: TRBJ2-1; D: -; DNA: TGTGCCAGCAGTTTTCTCGATGAGCAGTTCTTC; CDR3: CASSFLDEQFF
V: TRBV7-6; size: once; J: TRBJ2-5; D: -; DNA: TGTGCCAGCAGCTCTGCAGTGGATGGGGCTGAGACCCAGTACTTC; CDR3: CASSSAVDGAETQYF
V: TRBV27; size: -; J: TRBJ2-7; D: TRBD2; DNA: TGTGCCAGCAGTCTGTCACTAGCGGGAGAGTACGAGCAGTACTTC; CDR3: CASSLSLAGEYEQYF
V: TRBV6-5; size: -; J: TRBJ2-3; D: TRBD1; DNA: TGTGCCAGCAGGTCGGACAGGGGCCCAGATACGCAGTATTTT; CDR3: CASRSDRGPDTQYF
V: TRBV5-4; size: -; J: TRBJ1-1; D: -; DNA: TGTGCCAGCAGCTTCACGGGGGATCGGAACACTGAAGCTTTCTTT; CDR3: CASSFTGDRNTEAFF
V: TRBV9; size: -; J: TRBJ2-3; D: TRBD2; DNA: TGTGCCAGCAGCGTAGGTGGAGAAGGGACTAGCACGTATTTT; CDR3: CASSVGGEGTSTYF
V: TRBV28; size: -; J: TRBJ2-7; D: -; DNA: TGTGCCAGCAGTTTAGGTATAGATTACGAGCAGTACTTC; CDR3: CASSLGIDYEQYF
V: TRBV9; size: -; J: TRBJ2-3; D: TRBD2; DNA: TGTGCCAGCAGCCCGGGGACTAGCGGGAGGGGTGCAGATACGCAGTATTTT; CDR3: CASSPGTSGRGADTQYF
V: TRBV28; size: -; J: TRBJ1-2; D: TRBD1; DNA: TGTGCCAGCAGTTTTACGGCCGTACAGGGGGAGGGCTACACCTTC; CDR3: CASSFTAVQGEGYTF
V: TRBV15; size: -; J: TRBJ1-1; D: -; DNA: TGTGCCACCAGCCGAGCGGGGGGACACCCGAACACTGAAGCTTTCTTT; CDR3: CATSRAGGHPNTEAFF
V: TRBV28; size: -; J: TRBJ1-2; D: -; DNA: TGTGCCAGCAGCCTGGGCGGGCTCACCTATGGCTACACCTTC; CDR3: CASSLGGLTYGYTF
V: TRBV28; size: -; J: TRBJ2-6; D: -; DNA: TGTGCCAGCAGTTCCCCCTCGGGGGTTATACTCTCTGGGGCCAACGTCCTGACTTTC; CDR3: CASSSPSGVILSGANVLTF
V: TRBV10-3; size: -; J: TRBJ1-1; D: TRBD1; DNA: TGTGCCATCAGGGGACAGACAATGAACACTGAAGCTTTCTTT; CDR3: CAIRGQTMNTEAFF
V: TRBV3-1/TRBV3-2; size: -; J: TRBJ2-3; D: TRBD2; DNA: TGTGCCAGCAGCCGCGCTAGCGGTTTCACAGATACGCAGTATTTT; CDR3: CASSRASGFTDTQYF
V: TRBV6-5; size: -; J: TRBJ1-2; D: -; DNA: TGTGCCAGCAGACCAGGGATTAACTATGGCTACACCTTC; CDR3: CASRPGINYGYTF
V: TRBV10-2; size: -; J: TRBJ1-5; D: -; DNA: TGCGCCAGCAGTGTAGGGGAAAATCAGCCCCAGCATTTT; CDR3: CASSVGENQPQHF
V: TRBV20-1; size: -; J: TRBJ2-1; D: -; DNA: TGCAGTGCTAGTTTGAATTCCCGGTCGTACAATGAGCAGTTCTTC; CDR3: CSASLNSRSYNEQFF
V: TRBV6-4; size: many; J: TRBJ2-1; D: -; DNA: TGTGCCAGCAGTGACTCAGCGGGCTCCTACAATGAGCAGTTCTTC; CDR3: CASSDSAGSYNEQFF
V: TRBV30; size: -; J: TRBJ2-3; D: -; DNA: TGTGCCTGGGAGACAGGCTTAGCCACCACAGATACGCAGTATTTT; CDR3: CAWETGLATTDTQYF
V: TRBV11-2; size: -; J: TRBJ2-7; D: -; DNA: TGTGCCAGCAGCGACATAAGGCTAGCCTCCTACGAGCAGTACTTC; CDR3: CASSDIRLASYEQYF
V: TRBV4-3; size: -; J: TRBJ2-7; D: TRBD2; DNA: TGCGCCAGCAGCCAAGATTTTCGCGGCGGGAGTTTGTACGAGCAGTACTTC; CDR3: CASSQDFRGGSLYEQYF
V: TRBV10-3; size: -; J: TRBJ1-5; D: TRBD1; DNA: TGTGCCATCAAATGCCGCTATAACAGGGGTGCAAATCAGCCCCAGCATTTT; CDR3: CAIKCRYNRGANQPQHF
V: TRBV19; size: -; J: TRBJ1-5; D: TRBD1; DNA: TGTGCCAGTAGTAGGGACAGGGGACAGCCCCAGCATTTT; CDR3: CASSRDRGQPQHF
V: TRBV4-1; size: -; J: TRBJ1-5; D: -; DNA: TGCGCCAGCAGCCAAAGCGGACGTTCGGGGCAGCCCCAGCATTTT; CDR3: CASSQSGRSGQPQHF
V: TRBV3-1/TRBV3-2; size: -; J: TRBJ2-2; D: TRBD2; DNA: TGTGCCAGCAGCCGGACTAGCGGGGGGGGCACCGGGGAGCTGTTTTTT; CDR3: CASSRTSGGGTGELFF
V: TRBV12-3/TRBV12-4; size: -; J: TRBJ2-3; D: -; DNA: TGTGCCAGCAGTTTAGAGCGGAATACGCAGTATTTT; CDR3: CASSLERNTQYF